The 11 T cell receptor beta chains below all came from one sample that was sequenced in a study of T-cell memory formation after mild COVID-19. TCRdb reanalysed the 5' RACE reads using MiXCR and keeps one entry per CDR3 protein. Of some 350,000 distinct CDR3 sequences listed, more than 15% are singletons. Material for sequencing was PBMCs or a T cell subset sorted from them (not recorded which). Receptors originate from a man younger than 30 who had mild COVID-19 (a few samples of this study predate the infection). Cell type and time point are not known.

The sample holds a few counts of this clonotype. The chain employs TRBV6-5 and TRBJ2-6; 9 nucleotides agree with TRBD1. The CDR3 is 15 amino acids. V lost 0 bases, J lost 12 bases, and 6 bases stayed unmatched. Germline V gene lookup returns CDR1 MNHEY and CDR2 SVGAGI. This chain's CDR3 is CASSYSKQGAIVLTF. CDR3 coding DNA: TGTGCCAGCAGTTACTCGAAACAGGGGGCGATCGTCCTGACTTTC.

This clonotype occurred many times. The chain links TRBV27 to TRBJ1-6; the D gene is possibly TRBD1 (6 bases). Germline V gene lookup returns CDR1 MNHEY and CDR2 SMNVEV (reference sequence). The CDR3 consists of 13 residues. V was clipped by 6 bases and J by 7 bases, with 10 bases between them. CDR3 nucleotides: TGTGCCAGCAGCACAGGGTGGAATTCACCCCTCCACTTT. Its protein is CASSTGWNSPLHF.

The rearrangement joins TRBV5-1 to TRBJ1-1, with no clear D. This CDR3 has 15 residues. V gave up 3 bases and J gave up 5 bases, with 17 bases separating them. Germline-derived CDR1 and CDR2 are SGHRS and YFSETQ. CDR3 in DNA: TGCGCCAGCAGCTCAGGCTCCGGAGGGCCTACTGAAGCTTTCTTT. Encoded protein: CASSSGSGGPTEAFF.

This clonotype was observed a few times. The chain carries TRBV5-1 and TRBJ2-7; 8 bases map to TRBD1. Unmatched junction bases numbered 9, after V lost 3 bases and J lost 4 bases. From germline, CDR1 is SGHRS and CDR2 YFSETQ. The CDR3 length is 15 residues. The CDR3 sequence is CASSSEPGQEYEQYV. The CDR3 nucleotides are TGCGCCAGCAGCTCAGAGCCGGGACAGGAATACGAGCAGTACGTC.

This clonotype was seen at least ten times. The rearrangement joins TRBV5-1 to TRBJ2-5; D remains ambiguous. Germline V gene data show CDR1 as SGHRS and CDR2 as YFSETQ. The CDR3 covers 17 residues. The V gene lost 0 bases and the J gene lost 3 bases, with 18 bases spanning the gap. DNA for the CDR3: TGCGCCAGCAGCTTGGATCCCTTTGGCGGTACCGAAGAGACCCAGTACTTC. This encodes CASSLDPFGGTEETQYF.

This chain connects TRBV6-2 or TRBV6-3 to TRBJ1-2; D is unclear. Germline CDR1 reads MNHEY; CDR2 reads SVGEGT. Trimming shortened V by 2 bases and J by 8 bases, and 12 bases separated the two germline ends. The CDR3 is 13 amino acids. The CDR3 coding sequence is TGTGCCAGCAGTTACCGGGTGTCTGGGGGCTACACCTTC. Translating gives CASSYRVSGGYTF.

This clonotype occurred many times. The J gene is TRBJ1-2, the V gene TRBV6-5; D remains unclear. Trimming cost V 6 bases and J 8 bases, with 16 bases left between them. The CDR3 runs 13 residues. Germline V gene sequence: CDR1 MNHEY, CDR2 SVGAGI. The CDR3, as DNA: TGTGCCAGCAGCCTCGCCCCTACTCGGGGCTACACCTTC. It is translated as CASSLAPTRGYTF.

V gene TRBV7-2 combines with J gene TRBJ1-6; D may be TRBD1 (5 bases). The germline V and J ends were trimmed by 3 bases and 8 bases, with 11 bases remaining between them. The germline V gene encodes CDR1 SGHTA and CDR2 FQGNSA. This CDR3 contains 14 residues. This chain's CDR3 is CASSLGHNYSPLHF. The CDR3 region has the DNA TGTGCCAGCAGCTTGGGGCATAACTATTCACCCCTCCACTTT.

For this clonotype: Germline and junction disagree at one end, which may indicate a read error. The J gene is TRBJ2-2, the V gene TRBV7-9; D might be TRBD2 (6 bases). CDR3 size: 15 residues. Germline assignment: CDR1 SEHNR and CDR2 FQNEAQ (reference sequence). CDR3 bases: TGTACCAGCAGCTGGAGGACTAACTGGGGCGGGGAGCTGTTTTTT. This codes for CTSSWRTNWGGELFF.

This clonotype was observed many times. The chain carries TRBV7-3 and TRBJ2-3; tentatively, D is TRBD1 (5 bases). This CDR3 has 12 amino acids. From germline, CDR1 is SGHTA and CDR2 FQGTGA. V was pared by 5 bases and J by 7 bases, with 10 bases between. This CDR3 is CASSGAANTQYF. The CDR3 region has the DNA TGTGCCAGCAGCGGGGCCGCGAATACGCAGTATTTT.

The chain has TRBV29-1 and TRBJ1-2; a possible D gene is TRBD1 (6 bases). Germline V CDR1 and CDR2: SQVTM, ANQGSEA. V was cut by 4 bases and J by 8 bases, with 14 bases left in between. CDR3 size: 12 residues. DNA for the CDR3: TGCAGCGTTGTTGACAGGAAGGAAGGCTACACCTTC. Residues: CSVVDRKEGYTF.